The T cell receptor beta chain under discussion was sequenced for a study of OX40 agonist ivuxolimab in advanced cancers. Clones were sequenced by immunoSEQ multiplex PCR, and TCRdb holds only the in-frame ones, with some missing. The sample lists more than 15,000 clones; 86% were seen once. Germline CDR1 is MNHEY and CDR2 is SMNVEV (reference sequence). The ends were cut back, 4 bases at V and 2 bases at J, with 12 bases in the middle. This CDR3 spans 14 amino acids. This TCR was recovered from an adult with an advanced solid tumor such as melanoma, head and neck, liver or kidney cancer. The gene calls are TRBV27 and TRBJ2-7; the D is unclear. The sample in question was CD4+ or CD8+ T cells sorted from blood, obtained in a trial of the OX40 agonist ivuxolimab. CDR3 in amino acids: CASSYRGRPYEQYF. In DNA form, the CDR3 reads TGTGCCAGCAGTTACAGAGGCAGACCCTACGAGCAGTACTTC.